The T cell receptor beta chain under discussion was sequenced for a study of blood T cell repertoires in COVID-19. Per the germline V gene, CDR1 is SSHAT and CDR2 is FNYEAQ (reference sequence). The CDR3 totals 15 residues. The protocol was immunoSEQ multiplex PCR, while the TCRdb copy is restricted to in-frame clones and leaves out a portion. The sample yields about 54,000 clones, approximately 90% seen once. Turning to this clone: The junction differs from germline at one of its ends, possibly a read error.

V and J are TRBV7-7 and TRBJ2-5; D unresolved. The TCR comes from a woman in her thirties or forties with active COVID-19. Sequencing was carried out using peripheral blood. Written as DNA, the CDR3 is TGTGCTAGCAGCTTTTCCCCTAGTTTGCAAGAGACCCAGTACTTC. It yields the protein CASSFSPSLQETQYF.